These 20 T cell receptor beta chains were sequenced from one sample in a study of blood T cell repertoires in COVID-19. Method: immunoSEQ multiplex PCR; TCRdb's copy keeps in-frame clones and lacks some. The sample includes approximately 68,000 clones, roughly 81% of them seen just once. What was sequenced was peripheral blood. These receptors were taken from a human donor in a cohort sampled during active COVID-19.

This chain joins TRBV7-2 and TRBJ2-1; 10 bases are shared with TRBD2. Trimming at V came to 5 bases and at J to 3 bases, leaving 4 bases not matched to a gene. The CDR3 totals 15 residues. The V gene's germline CDR1 is SGHTA and CDR2 FQGNSA. As DNA, the CDR3 is TGTGCCAGCAGCGTATGGACTAGCGGCTACAATGAGCAGTTCTTC. This codes for CASSVWTSGYNEQFF.

The V call is TRBV28, the J call TRBJ1-4; D possibly corresponds to TRBD1 (5 bases). The CDR3 sequence is 13 residues long. V was shortened by 3 bases and J by 8 bases, with 10 bases between the two germline ends. Germline CDR1 is MDHEN and CDR2 is SYDVKM. The CDR3 sequence is CASSFDSREKLFF. The CDR3 nucleotides read TGTGCCAGCAGTTTTGACAGTCGGGAAAAACTGTTTTTT. The full variable domain, in which reference TRBV28 and TRBJ1-4 provide the parts outside the CDR3, is DVKVTQSSRYLVKRTGEKVFLECVQDMDHENMFWYRQDPGLGLRLIYFSYDVKMKEKGDIPEGYSVSREKKERFSLILESASTNQTSMYLCASSFDSREKLFFGSGTQLSVL.

The V call is TRBV5-4, the J call TRBJ2-7; 11 nucleotides align to TRBD2. Germline loops: CDR1 SGHNT, CDR2 YYREEE (reference sequence). Trimming removed 2 bases from V and 7 bases from J; junction bases left unmatched: 11. This CDR3 spans 16 amino acids. CDR3 DNA: TGTGCCAGCAGCTTTAGCGGGAGGGCCCGTTCGCAAGAGCAGTACTTC. Translating it yields CASSFSGRARSQEQYF.

This clone qualifies as medium-sized. V usage is TRBV27 and J usage is TRBJ2-1; 8 bases match TRBD1. The V gene end was trimmed by 6 bases and the J gene end by 10 bases; junction bases not matched to a gene: 11. The germline V gene has CDR1 MNHEY and CDR2 SMNVEV (reference sequence). The CDR3 spans 14 residues. In DNA form, the CDR3 reads TGTGCCAGCAGCCCTCTGGACAGGGTGTGGGAGCAGTTCTTC. It translates to CASSPLDRVWEQFF.

The chain couples TRBV14 to TRBJ1-1, with 8 bases aligning to TRBD1. V shed 3 bases, J shed 0 bases, and the junction held 6 bases outside the gene matches. The CDR3 has 16 amino acids. In germline, CDR1 is SGHDN, CDR2 FVKESK. The CDR3 coding sequence is TGTGCCAGCAGCCAGACAGGGGATCTGATGAACACTGAAGCTTTCTTT. Translation: CASSQTGDLMNTEAFF.

In nucleotides, the CDR3 is TGTGCCAGCTCACCCGGGACAGGGGGCTCCTACAATGAGCAGTTCTTC. Amino acid sequence: CASSPGTGGSYNEQFF. The genes are TRBV18 and TRBJ2-1, with 11 bases lining up with TRBD1. There are 16 residues in the CDR3. Germline CDR1 KGHSH, CDR2 LQKENI. With 3 bases clipped from V and 0 bases from J, the junction kept 1 base outside the gene matches.

This clone was seen once. The chain employs TRBV5-6 and TRBJ2-1; 7 positions agree with TRBD2. This CDR3 comprises 12 residues. CDR1 is SGHDT and CDR2 is YYEEEE in the germline V gene. Trimming removed 4 bases from V and 9 bases from J; junction bases left unmatched: 4. The CDR3 DNA follows: TGTGCCAGCAGCAGCGGGATTCTTGAGCAGTTCTTC. Translating gives CASSSGILEQFF.

V and J are TRBV5-4 and TRBJ2-1; TRBD1 is a possible D gene (6 bases). There are 15 residues in the CDR3. Trimming removed 1 base from V and 7 bases from J, with 15 bases in between. CDR1 and CDR2 (germline): SGHNT, YYREEE (reference sequence). CDR3: CASSLQGLARNEQFF. The CDR3 region has the DNA TGTGCCAGCAGCTTGCAGGGGTTGGCTCGGAATGAGCAGTTCTTC.

This rearrangement joins TRBV30 to TRBJ2-7; tentatively, D is TRBD2 (6 bases). With 3 bases removed from V and 6 bases from J, the gap between germline ends came to 18 bases. The germline V gene has CDR1 GTSNPN and CDR2 SVGIG (reference sequence). The CDR3 runs 14 residues. The DNA for the CDR3 is TGTGCCTGGAGCGCCGGGACTTCTTTGAGCGAGCAGTACTTC. Protein product: CAWSAGTSLSEQYF.

Written as DNA, the CDR3 is TGTGCCAGCAGAAGGGACACCCCCTACGAGCAGTACTTC. This gives the protein CASRRDTPYEQYF. V gene TRBV2 combines with J gene TRBJ2-7, with D tentatively TRBD1 (6 bases). V shed 6 bases and J shed 2 bases, with 11 bases lying between them. CDR1 and CDR2 from the germline V gene are SNHLY and FYNNEI. The CDR3 runs 13 residues. The whole variable domain, filled in from reference TRBV2 and TRBJ2-7, reads EPEVTQTPSHQVTQMGQEVILRCVPISNHLYFYWYRQILGQKVEFLVSFYNNEISEKSEIFDDQFSVERPDGSNFTLKIRSTKLEDSAMYFCASRRDTPYEQYFGPGTRLTVT.

The chain recombines TRBV12-3 or TRBV12-4 with TRBJ2-5; D is ambiguous. The CDR3 length is 11 residues. V shed 4 bases and J shed 2 bases, with 2 bases lying between them. Here the CDR3 reads CASSSQETQYF. In DNA form, the CDR3 reads TGTGCCAGCAGTTCGCAAGAGACCCAGTACTTC.

The chain joins TRBV5-1 to TRBJ1-1; 8 bases match TRBD1. This CDR3 comprises 14 residues. The V and J ends lost 3 bases and 7 bases, in that order; junction bases with no gene match: 8. Germline-derived CDR1 and CDR2 are SGHRS and YFSETQ. CDR3 region: CASSSQGAQVEAFF. The CDR3 DNA is TGCGCCAGCAGCTCTCAGGGGGCGCAGGTTGAAGCTTTCTTT.

This chain links TRBV9 with TRBJ2-3; 10 positions agree with TRBD2. The CDR3 has 14 amino acids. V was clipped by 3 bases and J by 5 bases; unmatched bases: 3. Looked up from germline, CDR1 is SGDLS and CDR2 is YYNGEE. Here the CDR3 DNA reads TGTGCCAGCAGCGAAAGACTAGCGGGAGATACGCAGTATTTT. Its translation: CASSERLAGDTQYF.

The genes are TRBV28 and TRBJ1-2; D perhaps matches TRBD1 (5 bases). Per germline, CDR1 MDHEN and CDR2 SYDVKM. V shed 6 bases and J shed 8 bases, with 13 bases lying between them. CDR3 size: 12 residues. The CDR3, as DNA: TGTGCCAGCAGCTACCTCCAGGGAGGCTACACCTTC. This sequence encodes CASSYLQGGYTF.

V is TRBV28 and J is TRBJ1-4; TRBD1 matches at 9 bases. CDR1 MDHEN and CDR2 SYDVKM come from the germline V gene. Trimming took 6 bases from V and 2 from J; bases not matched to a gene: 10. The CDR3 length is 17 residues. The CDR3 DNA sequence: TGTGCCAGCAGCATCCCGGGACAGGGACGCACTAATGAAAAACTGTTTTTT. It is translated as CASSIPGQGRTNEKLFF.

The chain is built from TRBV27 and TRBJ2-5; no reliable D call. This CDR3 has 13 residues. In germline, CDR1 is MNHEY, CDR2 SMNVEV (reference sequence). Trimming pared 5 bases from V and 2 bases from J, leaving 9 bases between. The CDR3 loop reads CASSPRLQETQYF. CDR3 coding DNA: TGTGCCAGCAGTCCACGGTTGCAAGAGACCCAGTACTTC.

At least ten counts were recorded for this clone. This sequence joins TRBV6-6 and TRBJ1-6; no firm D call. This CDR3 comprises 14 residues. V lost 6 bases and J lost 10, with 16 bases in between. Germline loops: CDR1 MNHNY, CDR2 SVGAGI (reference sequence). CDR3 nucleotides: TGTGCCAGCAGGCTAGACCCCCGGGGATCACCCCTCCACTTT. It translates to CASRLDPRGSPLHF.

This sequence joins TRBV24-1 and TRBJ2-5, with 9 bases that match TRBD1. CDR1 KGHDR and CDR2 SFDVKD come from the germline V gene. V lost 9 bases, J lost 5 bases, and 0 bases stayed unmatched. CDR3 length: 11 residues. The CDR3 nucleotides are TGTGCCACCGGACAGGGGGAGACCCAGTACTTC. The encoded protein is CATGQGETQYF.

The CDR3 DNA sequence: TGTGCCAGCAGCCCTCGGACAGGCGGTGAAGCTTTCTTT. Its protein is CASSPRTGGEAFF. The chain couples TRBV28 to TRBJ1-1; 7 bases agree with TRBD1. CDR1 and CDR2 (germline): MDHEN, SYDVKM. This CDR3 is built from 13 residues. Unmatched junction bases numbered 8, after V lost 6 bases and J lost 7 bases.

This chain uses TRBV7-8 with TRBJ2-7, with D unresolved. Looked up from germline, CDR1 is SGHVS and CDR2 is FQNEAQ. The V end lost 1 base, the J end lost 0 bases, and 7 bases lay between the germline ends. CDR3 length equals 14 residues. The CDR3 DNA reads as TGTGCCAGCAGCTTAGGAGGCCCCTCCTACGAGCAGTACTTC. Translation gives CASSLGGPSYEQYF.